The present TCR beta chain was sequenced within a study of breast tumors, draining lymph nodes, adjacent tissues. Germline loops: CDR1 LGHDT, CDR2 YNNKEL (reference sequence). The CDR3 loop spans 14 amino acids. V shed 4 bases and J 4 bases; nucleotides not matched to a gene: 6. The lymph nodes were axillary draining lymph nodes from breast cancer patients. The table lists this clonotype with many counts. TCRdb used MiXCR to reprocess the multiplex PCR reads, holding one entry per CDR3 protein. The table shows about 200,000 distinct CDR3 sequences, with 31% occurring only once. The chain couples TRBV3-1 to TRBJ2-7; TRBD1 matches at 8 bases. Sequencing input: axillary lymph node tissue. This receptor was obtained from a female donor with breast cancer. Some clones in this sample may be carry-over from other donors' samples. Here the CDR3 DNA reads TGTGCCAGCAGCCTCGGACAGGGTTGGTACGAGCAGTACTTC. Translating it yields CASSLGQGWYEQYF.